This T cell receptor (beta chain) derives from a study of CD8+ T cells in alopecia areata. Study overall: Tofacitinib was taken orally by treated patients, and the dose was 5 to 10 mg twice daily. Tofacitinib dosing lasted 6 to 18 months, which was then followed by 6 months off drug.

For this clone: Other nucleotide sequences in the sample specify the same CDR3.

Extraction of RNA preceded its reverse transcription into cDNA, which served as the sequencing template. Produced via immunoSEQ multiplex PCR; TCRdb's table is partial and in-frame only. Of about 190,000 clones listed, 55% to 70% were seen once; the top ten hold 0.65% to 0.7%. The CDR3 contains 12 residues. Trimming stripped 7 bases from V and 0 bases from J, with 9 bases between. Germline V gives CDR1 SQVTM, CDR2 ANQGSEA. The treatment here: oral pan-JAK inhibitor, 5-10 mg twice daily. From alopecia areata patients, lesional scalp punch biopsies and peripheral blood were collected. The origin of this receptor is a human donor with alopecia areata. V and J are TRBV29-1 and TRBJ1-1; D gene unclear. Material: CD4+ T cells sorted from blood, obtained at week 4, from a patient treated with tofacitinib. The CDR3 loop reads CSGGRMNTEAFF. Written as DNA, the CDR3 is TGCAGCGGAGGACGGATGAACACTGAAGCTTTCTTT.